Below are 8 T cell receptor beta chains sequenced from a single sample in a study of cytomegalovirus exposure and HLA in healthy donors. Profiled with immunoSEQ multiplex PCR; TCRdb holds only in-frame clones, not every one. The sample lists 98,000 or so clones, under 97% occurring once. Sequencing was done on a sample of PBMCs. The receptor set was obtained from a woman aged 18-29 years in good health and CMV-seronegative.

The V gene is TRBV19, the J gene TRBJ1-2; no reliable D call. Germline assignment: CDR1 LNHDA and CDR2 SQIVND (reference sequence). This CDR3 is 13 amino acids long. V was pared by 3 bases and J by 7 bases, with 12 bases between. CDR3 DNA: TGTGCCAGTAGTATCCGGGATGAGTTTGGCTACACCTTC. This encodes CASSIRDEFGYTF.

The chain has TRBV6-1 and TRBJ1-5, with D maybe TRBD1 (5 bases). The germline V gene has CDR1 MNHNS and CDR2 SASEGT. V lost 3 bases and J 2 bases, leaving 17 bases between the germline ends. The CDR3 has 17 amino acids. CDR3 in DNA: TGTGCCAGCAGTGACCGCTCGCGAGGGGAGGGCAATCAGCCCCAGCATTTT. It translates to CASSDRSRGEGNQPQHF.

The chain recombines TRBV6-1 with TRBJ1-3; 8 bases line up with TRBD1. Germline V gene data show CDR1 as MNHNS and CDR2 as SASEGT. V trimming: 2 bases; J trimming: 0 bases; junction bases outside the gene matches: 0. The CDR3 is 15 amino acids. The CDR3 nucleotides read TGTGCCAGCAGTGAAACAGGGGGCTCTGGAAACACCATATATTTT. This translates into CASSETGGSGNTIYF.

V is TRBV7-6 and J is TRBJ2-5, with D perhaps matching TRBD2 (7 bases). This CDR3 has 14 amino acids. Germline values: CDR1 SGHVS, CDR2 FNYEAQ. The ends were cut back, 3 bases at V and 5 bases at J, with 13 bases in the middle. In DNA, the CDR3 is TGTGCCAGCAGCTTTCCGGGGGGCCGGGAGACCCAGTACTTC. It translates to CASSFPGGRETQYF.

The chain carries TRBV6-1 and TRBJ1-2; D is unresolved. CDR1 and CDR2 from the germline V gene are MNHNS and SASEGT. V gave up 7 bases and J gave up 1 base, with 4 bases separating them. The CDR3 consists of 11 residues. CDR3: CASTLNYGYTF. CDR3 sequence (DNA): TGTGCCAGCACCCTTAACTATGGCTACACCTTC.

This clone is a singleton in its sample. The CDR3 bases are TGTGCCAGCAGCCCCAGCTTAGCGGCAGATACGCAGTATTTT. This sequence encodes CASSPSLAADTQYF. The chain has TRBV7-3 and TRBJ2-3; D perhaps matches TRBD2 (6 bases). V lost 5 bases to trimming and J lost 4 bases, with 13 bases between them. Germline lookup yields CDR1 SGHTA and CDR2 FQGTGA. The CDR3 spans 14 residues.

This chain uses TRBV28 with TRBJ1-1; D may be TRBD1 (6 bases). Trimming removed 5 bases from V and 7 bases from J, with 17 bases in between. CDR3 size: 14 residues. The V gene's germline CDR1 is MDHEN and CDR2 SYDVKM. For the CDR3, the DNA is TGTGCCAGCAGTCATCGACAGGTCGTTGATGAAGCTTTCTTT. This gives the protein CASSHRQVVDEAFF.

This sequence joins TRBV6-5 and TRBJ1-2; 7 bases line up with TRBD1. Germline trimming cut 2 bases from V and 8 bases from J; bases unmatched to any gene: 8. Germline-derived CDR1 and CDR2 are MNHEY and SVGAGI. The CDR3 is made up of 14 amino acids. Here the CDR3 reads CASSYRQGNNGYTF. In DNA form, the CDR3 reads TGTGCCAGCAGTTACAGACAGGGAAACAACGGCTACACCTTC.